These 20 T cell receptor beta chains share one sample of origin, sequenced in a study of CD8 T cells in ankylosing spondylitis. TCRdb re-analysed the 5' RACE reads in MiXCR, keeping a single row per CDR3 protein. Seen here are 85,000 to 100,000 distinct CDR3 sequences, just under 9% observed once, and the top ten hold 4% to 5.5%. Sequenced input: blood, either unsorted or a sorted T cell fraction (not recorded which). These receptors came from a male donor with ankylosing spondylitis or in good health (not recorded which).

At least ten counts were recorded for this clonotype. CDR3 in amino acids: CASVRGQGTDTQYF. In DNA form, the CDR3 reads TGTGCCAGCGTCCGGGGGCAGGGTACAGATACGCAGTATTTT. This chain joins TRBV2 and TRBJ2-3; D tentatively fits TRBD1 or TRBD2 (6 bases each). The germline V and J ends were trimmed by 8 bases and 3 bases, with 15 bases remaining between them. Germline V CDR1 and CDR2: SNHLY, FYNNEI. The CDR3 spans 14 residues.

The chain carries TRBV6-2 or TRBV6-3 and TRBJ2-6; D is uncertain. V shed 5 bases and J shed 3 bases, with 2 bases lying between them. Germline lookup yields CDR1 MNHEY and CDR2 SVGEGT. CDR3 length: 12 amino acids. CDR3 coding DNA: TGTGCCAGCAGTGGTGGGGCCAACGTCCTGACTTTC. Its translation is CASSGGANVLTF.

The table lists this clonotype with a few counts. A single base separates this from a much larger clone, so it may be a read error. Because the CDR3 is missing its conserved closing phenylalanine or tryptophan, this is likely a read error. The genes are TRBV5-1 and TRBJ2-7; the match to TRBD2 covers 8 bases. Looked up from germline, CDR1 is SGHRS and CDR2 is YFSETQ. With V trimmed by 3 bases and J by 6 bases, 8 bases remained unmatched. The CDR3 runs 14 residues. This chain's CDR3 is CASSWGLGDVEQYL. The CDR3 nucleotides read TGCGCCAGCAGCTGGGGACTAGGGGATGTCGAGCAGTACCTC.

There are many counts of this clonotype. CDR3 nucleotide sequence: TGCGCCAGCAGCCCGGCGCTAGAGAGCTCCTACAATGAGCAGTTCTTC. Amino acids: CASSPALESSYNEQFF. The chain joins TRBV5-1 to TRBJ2-1; D not resolved. The CDR3 length is 16 residues. The V gene's germline CDR1 is SGHRS and CDR2 YFSETQ. Trimming left V 4 bases short and J 0 bases short, with 14 bases between.

This clonotype appeared many times. V gene TRBV6-5 combines with J gene TRBJ1-5, with TRBD1 matching over 8 bases. Germline CDR1 reads MNHEY; CDR2 reads SVGAGI. This CDR3 has 14 residues. Unmatched junction bases numbered 7, after V lost 4 bases and J lost 8 bases. The CDR3 DNA sequence: TGTGCCAGCAGTTTGACAGGGGCCCCTAAGCCCCAGCATTTT. It translates to CASSLTGAPKPQHF.

This clonotype has a handful of counts. This chain joins TRBV5-1 and TRBJ2-2; 14 nucleotides align to TRBD2. J was trimmed by 1 base and V by 4 bases; bases with no gene match: 15. The CDR3 runs to 21 residues. Germline CDR1 reads SGHRS; CDR2 reads YFSETQ. The CDR3 DNA reads TGCGCCAGCAGCCTACGGACTAGCGGGGGGCTCGGTCTTAAGAACACCGGGGAGCTGTTTTTT. It is translated as CASSLRTSGGLGLKNTGELFF.

This clonotype was seen ten or more times. The rearrangement links TRBV7-2 to TRBJ2-1; 12 bases fit TRBD2. The CDR3 length is 16 residues. The V segment lost 5 bases and the J segment 4 bases; nucleotides outside the gene matches: 6. CDR1 and CDR2 from the germline V gene are SGHTA and FQGNSA. CDR3 loop: CASSPRLAGEYNEQFF. The CDR3 DNA sequence: TGTGCCAGCAGCCCCAGACTAGCGGGGGAATACAATGAGCAGTTCTTC.

This clonotype has a count of ten or more. The chain employs TRBV29-1 and TRBJ2-1, with D perhaps matching TRBD2 (5 bases). CDR3 length equals 16 residues. Germline loops: CDR1 SQVTM, CDR2 ANQGSEA. Trimming removed 4 bases at V and 3 bases at J, with 19 bases between. CDR3 loop: CSVVVRGSWDYNEQFF. CDR3 nucleotide sequence: TGCAGCGTTGTCGTCCGAGGGTCTTGGGACTACAATGAGCAGTTCTTC.

This clonotype was counted many times. The chain carries TRBV12-3 or TRBV12-4 and TRBJ2-7; D may be TRBD1 (6 bases). There are 14 residues in the CDR3. Trimming pared 6 bases from V and 3 bases from J, leaving 15 bases between. This chain's CDR3 is CASSSDRLFYEQYF. CDR3 in DNA: TGTGCCAGCAGCTCAGACAGGCTCTTCTACGAGCAGTACTTC.

The V gene is TRBV18, the J gene TRBJ2-1; D unresolved. Per the germline V gene, CDR1 is KGHSH and CDR2 is LQKENI. This CDR3 region has 14 residues. V dropped 0 bases and J dropped 8 bases, with 11 bases sitting between them. The CDR3: CASSPPSGIDEQFF. Written as DNA, the CDR3 is TGTGCCAGCTCACCACCGTCTGGTATTGATGAGCAGTTCTTC.

This clonotype was observed a handful of times. CDR3 sequence reads: CASSQEGGRHEQYF. CDR3 DNA: TGTGCCAGCAGCCAAGAAGGGGGTCGCCACGAGCAGTACTTC. This chain links TRBV3-1 with TRBJ2-7, with a weak D call TRBD1 (6 bases). Trimming took off 0 bases at V and 5 bases at J, with 11 bases between the two ends. The CDR3 covers 14 residues. Per germline, CDR1 LGHDT and CDR2 YNNKEL (reference sequence).

This clonotype was seen at least ten times. CDR3 nucleotides: TGCGCCAGCAGCTTGGACAGGGCTGGGGCCAACGTCCTGACTTTC. This sequence encodes CASSLDRAGANVLTF. The chain joins TRBV5-1 to TRBJ2-6, with D maybe TRBD1 (6 bases). The CDR3 totals 15 residues. The germline V gene encodes CDR1 SGHRS and CDR2 YFSETQ. Trimming removed 0 bases from V and 2 bases from J, with 6 bases in between.

This clonotype was seen many times. The V call is TRBV15, the J call TRBJ1-5; D is unclear. The germline CDR1 and CDR2 sequences are LNHNV and YYDKDF (reference sequence). The ends were cut back, 0 bases at V and 7 bases at J, with 10 bases in the middle. CDR3 length equals 14 residues. CDR3 loop: CATSREQVRQPQHF. The DNA of the CDR3 is TGTGCCACCAGCAGAGAGCAGGTACGCCAGCCCCAGCATTTT.

The sample holds many counts of this clonotype. The V and J genes are TRBV7-8 and TRBJ2-7, with TRBD1 identical over 10 bases. This CDR3 has 17 amino acids. Germline V gives CDR1 SGHVS, CDR2 FQNEAQ. Unmatched junction bases numbered 7, after V lost 2 bases and J lost 0 bases. The CDR3, as DNA: TGTGCCAGCAGCTTACCCCGGGACAGGGGATTCTCCTACGAGCAGTACTTC. Protein sequence: CASSLPRDRGFSYEQYF.

The table lists this clonotype with many counts. The chain is built from TRBV7-2 and TRBJ2-2; D is ambiguous. CDR1 and CDR2 from the germline V gene are SGHTA and FQGNSA. The length of the CDR3 is 14 residues. Trimming stripped 5 bases from V and 5 bases from J, with 12 bases between. CDR3 DNA: TGTGCCAGCAGCGTACCTTTACAAACCGGGGAGCTGTTTTTT. Translation: CASSVPLQTGELFF.

In its sample, this clonotype was seen many times. The chain carries TRBV7-2 and TRBJ2-3, with 8 nucleotides matching TRBD2. Germline lookup yields CDR1 SGHTA and CDR2 FQGNSA. CDR3 length: 15 residues. V shed 5 bases, J shed 3 bases, and the junction held 7 bases outside the gene matches. CDR3 amino acids: CASSPTSGRTDTQYF. CDR3 DNA sequence: TGTGCCAGCAGCCCAACTAGCGGACGAACAGATACGCAGTATTTT.

In this sample, this clonotype turned up many times. This chain links TRBV29-1 with TRBJ2-6; TRBD1 matches at 8 bases. The CDR3 runs to 16 residues. The germline gives CDR1 SQVTM, CDR2 ANQGSEA. The J segment lost 0 bases and the V segment lost 4 bases, leaving 5 bases of the junction unmatched. DNA of the CDR3: TGCAGCGTTGCTCAGGGGGCGAGCTCTGGGGCCAACGTCCTGACTTTC. It specifies CSVAQGASSGANVLTF.

This clonotype was counted ten times or more. The rearrangement links TRBV3-1 to TRBJ1-5; TRBD1 agrees at 8 bases. V dropped 0 bases and J dropped 0; count of bases not matched to a gene: 13. Germline values: CDR1 LGHDT, CDR2 YNNKEL (reference sequence). The CDR3 runs 20 residues. This CDR3 is CASSQDVDRVFGNSNQPQHF. The CDR3, as DNA: TGTGCCAGCAGCCAAGATGTGGACAGGGTGTTCGGGAATAGCAATCAGCCCCAGCATTTT. Full variable domain (outside the CDR3, taken from reference TRBV3-1 and TRBJ1-5): DTAVSQTPKYLVTQMGNDKSIKCEQNLGHDTMYWYKQDSKKFLKIMFSYNNKELIINETVPNRFSPKSPDKAHLNLHINSLELGDSAVYFCASSQDVDRVFGNSNQPQHFGDGTRLSIL.

This clonotype has a count of ten or more. The rearrangement joins TRBV5-1 to TRBJ2-5; 7 positions match TRBD2. J gave up 1 base and V 1 base, and 4 bases lay outside the gene matches. The germline V gene encodes CDR1 SGHRS and CDR2 YFSETQ. This CDR3 region has 15 residues. CDR3 nucleotides: TGCGCCAGCAGCTTGAATCCGGGGGGCCAAGAGACCCAGTACTTC. Translating it yields CASSLNPGGQETQYF.

The chain is built from TRBV11-2 and TRBJ2-1; 10 nucleotides align to TRBD2. Germline V gives CDR1 SGHAT, CDR2 FQNNGV. V lost 4 bases and J lost 7; bases outside the gene matches: 10. This CDR3 has 16 residues. Here the CDR3 reads CASSSTWTSGVNEQFF. The CDR3 DNA reads TGTGCCAGCAGCTCTACTTGGACTAGCGGCGTAAATGAGCAGTTCTTC.